The 12 T cell receptor beta chains listed next were all sequenced from one sample in a study of cytomegalovirus exposure and HLA in healthy donors (dated by TCRdb to the late 2010s). Receptors were amplified or captured by the immunoSEQ multiplex PCR assay. The multiplex PCR relied on a mix of 60 forward primers for TCR Vbeta segments and 13 reverse primers for TCR Jbeta segments. Drawn from immuneACCESS, this table holds only the in-frame rearrangements with V and J called that TCRdb kept. Clones are partly lost; checked studies trace under half to an unresolved V gene and leave the rest unexplained. The sample table lists 140,000 to 150,000 clones, 70% to 85% of them with a count of one. The ten biggest clones cover approximately 9.7% of the sample. The sequencing sample was made of PBMCs. Source of these receptors: a woman aged 60-70 years in good health and CMV-seropositive.

The rearrangement uses TRBV5-1 and TRBJ2-3, with 9 nucleotides matching TRBD1. Germline assignment: CDR1 SGHRS and CDR2 YFSETQ. CDR3 length: 15 residues. J lost 3 bases, V lost 4 bases, and 6 bases had no gene match. For the CDR3, the DNA is TGCGCCAGCAGCCCCGGGACAGGGCTGACAGATACGCAGTATTTT. This translates into CASSPGTGLTDTQYF.

The chain couples TRBV7-2 to TRBJ1-5; TRBD1 is a possible D gene (6 bases). V shed 5 bases and J shed 2 bases, with 16 bases lying between them. CDR1 is SGHTA and CDR2 is FQGNSA in the germline V gene. The CDR3 loop spans 16 amino acids. The CDR3: CASSASGGGGNQPQHF. CDR3 sequence (DNA): TGTGCCAGCAGCGCCTCGGGGGGCGGTGGCAATCAGCCCCAGCATTTT.

The V gene is TRBV2, the J gene TRBJ2-3, with a weak D call TRBD2 (6 bases). Germline assignment: CDR1 SNHLY and CDR2 FYNNEI. With 0 bases removed from V and 8 bases from J, the gap between germline ends came to 15 bases. The CDR3 is made up of 15 amino acids. The CDR3 region is CASSEALAGGITQYF. The CDR3 region has the DNA TGTGCCAGCAGTGAAGCGCTTGCTGGGGGGATTACGCAGTATTTT.

This chain uses TRBV11-3 with TRBJ1-1; no clear D gene. Trimming left V 7 bases short and J 8 bases short, with 14 bases between. CDR1 is SGHNT, CDR2 YENEEA, per germline. The CDR3 totals 12 residues. DNA of the CDR3: TGTGCCAGCACCGTAGGTATGAGGGAAGCTTTCTTT. This encodes CASTVGMREAFF.

This chain links TRBV9 with TRBJ1-1, with TRBD1 identical over 9 bases. This CDR3 is built from 16 residues. Germline CDR1 and CDR2: SGDLS and YYNGEE. The trim removed 0 bases at V and 4 bases at J, leaving 7 bases unmatched. The CDR3 protein is CASSVVQGTGSTEAFF. The CDR3 bases are TGTGCCAGCAGCGTAGTCCAAGGGACAGGGTCCACTGAAGCTTTCTTT.

This clone has just one count. The rearrangement uses TRBV5-1 and TRBJ2-7, with D possibly being TRBD1 (5 bases). Trimming shortened V by 6 bases and J by 4 bases, and 14 bases separated the two germline ends. Germline CDR1 is SGHRS and CDR2 is YFSETQ. CDR3 size: 13 residues. The CDR3 DNA sequence: TGCGCCAGCACCACCACCCAGGGTTACGAGCAGTACTTC. Protein product: CASTTTQGYEQYF.

The chain has TRBV5-8 and TRBJ2-7; 8 bases agree with TRBD2. V was pared by 4 bases and J by 0 bases, with 3 bases of the junction left unmatched. The CDR3 totals 14 residues. Germline values: CDR1 SGHTS, CDR2 YDEGEE. The CDR3 is CASSEAGASYEQYF. CDR3 in DNA: TGTGCCAGCAGCGAAGCGGGAGCCTCCTACGAGCAGTACTTC.

This chain connects TRBV5-1 to TRBJ2-2; a possible D gene is TRBD2 (5 bases). Per germline, CDR1 SGHRS and CDR2 YFSETQ. This CDR3 has 15 amino acids. With 1 base removed from V and 3 bases from J, the gap between germline ends came to 10 bases. CDR3 amino acids: CASSLRAVDTGELFF. The CDR3 region has the DNA TGCGCCAGCAGCTTGAGAGCGGTGGACACCGGGGAGCTGTTTTTT.

This sequence joins TRBV25-1 and TRBJ2-3; no definite D call. Trimming left V 4 bases short and J 5 bases short, with 7 bases between. This CDR3 has 12 residues. Germline V gene sequence: CDR1 MGHDK, CDR2 SYGVNS. The CDR3 sequence: CASSAERDTQYF. Here the CDR3 DNA reads TGTGCCAGCAGTGCCGAGAGAGATACGCAGTATTTT.

The rearrangement links TRBV5-6 to TRBJ1-5; 9 nucleotides line up with TRBD1. CDR3 length: 15 amino acids. Germline CDR1 reads SGHDT; CDR2 reads YYEEEE. The trim removed 3 bases at V and 5 bases at J, leaving 6 bases unmatched. The CDR3 nucleotides are TGTGCCAGCAGCTCGCGCGGGACAGGGTATCAGCCCCAGCATTTT. This sequence encodes CASSSRGTGYQPQHF.

The chain carries TRBV7-3 and TRBJ2-3; 9 bases line up with TRBD2. This CDR3 comprises 17 residues. The germline gives CDR1 SGHTA, CDR2 FQGTGA. Trimming took 5 bases from V and 1 from J; bases not matched to a gene: 10. CDR3 loop: CASSRKREVYCTDTQYF. The CDR3 region has the DNA TGTGCCAGCAGCAGAAAGCGGGAGGTATACTGCACAGATACGCAGTATTTT. The full variable domain, with the rest looked up from reference TRBV7-3 and TRBJ2-3, is GAGVSQTPSNKVTEKGKYVELRCDPISGHTALYWYRQSLGQGPEFLIYFQGTGAADDSGLPNDRFFAVRPEGSVSTLKIQRTERGDSAVYLCASSRKREVYCTDTQYFGPGTRLTVL.

The chain has TRBV19 and TRBJ1-1; D uncertain. Trimming left V 4 bases short and J 6 bases short, with 6 bases between. The CDR3 consists of 11 residues. Germline V gives CDR1 LNHDA, CDR2 SQIVND (reference sequence). CDR3 amino acids: CASSTFSEAFF. CDR3 DNA: TGTGCCAGTAGTACTTTTTCTGAAGCTTTCTTT.